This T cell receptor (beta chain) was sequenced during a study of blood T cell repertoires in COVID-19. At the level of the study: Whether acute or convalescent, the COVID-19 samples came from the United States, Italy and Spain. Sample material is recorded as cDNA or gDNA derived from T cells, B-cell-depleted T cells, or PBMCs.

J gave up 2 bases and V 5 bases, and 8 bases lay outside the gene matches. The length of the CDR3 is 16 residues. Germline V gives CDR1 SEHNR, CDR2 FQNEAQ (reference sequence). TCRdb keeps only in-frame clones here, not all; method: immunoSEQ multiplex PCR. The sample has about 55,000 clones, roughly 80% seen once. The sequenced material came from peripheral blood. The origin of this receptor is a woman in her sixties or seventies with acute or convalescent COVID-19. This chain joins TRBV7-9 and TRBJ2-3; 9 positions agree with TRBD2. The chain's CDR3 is CASSPVLAGATDTQYF. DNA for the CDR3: TGTGCCAGCAGCCCCGTATTAGCGGGGGCCACAGATACGCAGTATTTT.